Below, 9 T cell receptor beta chains from the same sample are listed, as sequenced in a study of response to subunit inactivated influenza vaccine. TCRdb called the RT-PCR reads again in MiXCR, with one record for every CDR3 protein. Here the sample spans under 550,000 distinct CDR3 sequences, approximately 7.6% being singletons. The sample here was PBMCs from blood, taken around 25 months after vaccination. These receptors were obtained from a man aged 50 to 69 who received an inactivated influenza vaccine.

This clonotype was seen only a few times. The chain employs TRBV5-1 and TRBJ2-3; D gene ambiguous. V was pared by 1 base and J by 2 bases, with 14 bases between. The CDR3 is 16 residues long. The germline V gene encodes CDR1 SGHRS and CDR2 YFSETQ. CDR3 sequence: CASSLYLIDSTDTQYF. The CDR3 DNA reads TGCGCCAGCAGCTTGTACTTAATCGACTCCACAGATACGCAGTATTTT.

This sequence joins TRBV6-1 and TRBJ1-1; 8 bases are shared with TRBD1. Trimming cost V 8 bases and J 2 bases; bases outside gene matches: 4. The length of the CDR3 is 13 residues. In germline, CDR1 is MNHNS, CDR2 SASEGT. This chain's CDR3 is CASRRGPNTEAFF. The CDR3 nucleotides read TGTGCCAGCCGCAGGGGGCCAAACACTGAAGCTTTCTTT.

This clonotype was recorded many times. The chain carries TRBV28 and TRBJ2-1; D ambiguous. The germline V gene has CDR1 MDHEN and CDR2 SYDVKM. V lost 3 bases to trimming and J lost 0 bases, with 9 bases between them. The CDR3 extends over 15 amino acids. DNA of the CDR3: TGTGCCAGCAGTTTTCGTTCCAGCTCCTACAATGAGCAGTTCTTC. It codes for CASSFRSSSYNEQFF.

The chain couples TRBV20-1 to TRBJ1-6; weak D call: TRBD1 (6 bases). V was trimmed by 3 bases and J by 0 bases, leaving 12 bases between them. This CDR3 spans 16 amino acids. Per germline, CDR1 DFQATT and CDR2 SNEGSKA (reference sequence). CDR3 bases: TGCAGTGCTAGTCTGGGGGGCGTCTCCTATAATTCACCCCTCCACTTT. It specifies CSASLGGVSYNSPLHF.

This clonotype was counted at least ten times. The chain employs TRBV2 and TRBJ2-1, with 7 bases that match TRBD1. The CDR3 is 14 amino acids. CDR1 and CDR2 (germline): SNHLY, FYNNEI. Trimming removed 8 bases from V and 7 bases from J; junction bases left unmatched: 11. In nucleotides, the CDR3 is TGTGCCAGCGCCGACAGGGTGCTAAGGAATGAGCAGTTCTTC. Amino acid sequence: CASADRVLRNEQFF.

In its sample, this clonotype was seen many times. The chain recombines TRBV29-1 with TRBJ1-5, with no clear D. Germline V gene data show CDR1 as SQVTM and CDR2 as ANQGSEA. V dropped 4 bases and J dropped 3 bases, with 7 bases sitting between them. CDR3 length equals 12 residues. The CDR3 bases are TGCAGCGTTGGCATCCACAATCAGCCCCAGCATTTT. This encodes CSVGIHNQPQHF. The variable domain in full, with the rest retrieved from reference TRBV29-1 and TRBJ1-5, is SAVISQKPSRDICQRGTSLTIQCQVDSQVTMMFWYRQQPGQSLTLIATANQGSEATYESGFVIDKFPISRPNLTFSTLTVSNMSPEDSSIYLCSVGIHNQPQHFGDGTRLSIL.

The rearrangement uses TRBV7-8 and TRBJ2-1; D remains ambiguous. Per the germline V gene, CDR1 is SGHVS and CDR2 is FQNEAQ. With 2 bases removed from V and 4 bases from J, the gap between germline ends came to 18 bases. CDR3 length: 17 residues. Here the CDR3 DNA reads TGTGCCAGCAGCTTAAGTGGATCTTCTGGTGGTTACAATGAGCAGTTCTTC. Translating gives CASSLSGSSGGYNEQFF. Looking up the rest from reference TRBV7-8 and TRBJ2-1 gives the full variable domain: GAGVSQSPRYKVAKRGQDVALRCDPISGHVSLFWYQQALGQGPEFLTYFQNEAQLDKSGLPSDRFFAERPEGSVSTLKIQRTQQEDSAVYLCASSLSGSSGGYNEQFFGPGTRLTVL.

This clonotype was detected ten times or more. The genes are TRBV20-1 and TRBJ2-7; 10 bases are shared with TRBD1. J gave up 2 bases and V 4 bases, and 8 bases lay outside the gene matches. The length of the CDR3 is 15 residues. Germline V gene lookup returns CDR1 DFQATT and CDR2 SNEGSKA (reference sequence). The CDR3 DNA follows: TGCAGTGCTACAACCATCGGGACAGGGGCCTACGAGCAGTACTTC. Protein sequence: CSATTIGTGAYEQYF.

The CDR3 region is CASSATVGTGGSDTQYF. The CDR3 region has the DNA TGTGCCAGCAGCGCTACAGTAGGGACAGGGGGCTCAGATACGCAGTATTTT. This rearrangement joins TRBV9 to TRBJ2-3, with 12 nucleotides matching TRBD1. This CDR3 has 17 residues. CDR1 is SGDLS, CDR2 YYNGEE, per germline. J gave up 4 bases and V 3 bases, and 9 bases lay outside the gene matches.